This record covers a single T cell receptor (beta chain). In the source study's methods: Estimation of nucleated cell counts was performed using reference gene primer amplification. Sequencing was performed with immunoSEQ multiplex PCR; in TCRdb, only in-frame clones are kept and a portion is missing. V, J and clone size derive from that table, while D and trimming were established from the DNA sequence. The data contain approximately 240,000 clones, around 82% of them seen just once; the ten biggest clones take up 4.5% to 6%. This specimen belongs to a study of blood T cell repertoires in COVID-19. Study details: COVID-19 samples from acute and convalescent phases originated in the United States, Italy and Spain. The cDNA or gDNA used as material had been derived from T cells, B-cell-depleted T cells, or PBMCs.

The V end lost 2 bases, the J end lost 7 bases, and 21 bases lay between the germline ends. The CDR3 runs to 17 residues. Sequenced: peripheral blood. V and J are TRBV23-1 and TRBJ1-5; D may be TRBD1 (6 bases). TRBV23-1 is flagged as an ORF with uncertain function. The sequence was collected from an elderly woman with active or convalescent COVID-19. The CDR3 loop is CASSQKGISGVGQPQHF. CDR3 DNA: TGCGCCAGCAGTCAAAAGGGAATTTCAGGGGTCGGACAGCCCCAGCATTTT.